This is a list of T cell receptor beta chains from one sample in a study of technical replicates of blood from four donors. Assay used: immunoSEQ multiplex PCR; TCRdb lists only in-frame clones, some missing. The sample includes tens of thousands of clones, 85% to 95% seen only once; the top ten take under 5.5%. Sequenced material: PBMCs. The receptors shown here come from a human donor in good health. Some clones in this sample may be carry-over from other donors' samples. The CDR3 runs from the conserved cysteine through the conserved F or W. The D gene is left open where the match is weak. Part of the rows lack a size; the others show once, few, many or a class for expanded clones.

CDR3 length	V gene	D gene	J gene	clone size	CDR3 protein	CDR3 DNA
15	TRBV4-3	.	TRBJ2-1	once	CASSQGGWTYNEQFF	TGCGCCAGCAGCCAAGGAGGCTGGACCTACAATGAGCAGTTCTTC
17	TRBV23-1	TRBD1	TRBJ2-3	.	CASSQSRRDRGVDTQYF	TGCGCCAGCAGTCAATCGCGCAGGGACAGGGGGGTGGATACGCAGTATTTT
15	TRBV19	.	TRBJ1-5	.	CASSIVLYPNQPQHF	TGTGCCAGTAGTATAGTACTATACCCGAATCAGCCCCAGCATTTT
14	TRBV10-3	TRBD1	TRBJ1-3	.	CAISEPQTGSTIYF	TGTGCCATCAGTGAGCCACAGACAGGGAGCACCATATATTTT
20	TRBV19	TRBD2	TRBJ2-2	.	CASSIPIGQRGAKNTGELFF	TGTGCCAGTAGTATCCCCATCGGACAGCGGGGGGCCAAGAACACCGGGGAGCTGTTTTTT
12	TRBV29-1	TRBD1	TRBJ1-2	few	CSVPGQGGGYTF	TGCAGCGTTCCGGGACAGGGCGGTGGCTACACCTTC
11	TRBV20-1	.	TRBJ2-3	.	CSVEGQQTQYF	TGCAGTGTGGAAGGACAGCAAACGCAGTATTTT
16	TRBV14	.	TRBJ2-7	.	CASSQDRDWSSYEQYF	TGTGCCAGCAGCCAAGACCGGGACTGGAGCTCCTACGAGCAGTACTTC
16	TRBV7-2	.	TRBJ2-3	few	CASSRPLVDPTDTQYF	TGTGCCAGCAGTAGACCCCTAGTGGATCCCACAGATACGCAGTATTTT
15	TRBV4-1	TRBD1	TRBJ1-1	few	CASSQGGQGYTEAFF	TGCGCCAGCAGCCAAGGCGGACAGGGGTACACTGAAGCTTTCTTT
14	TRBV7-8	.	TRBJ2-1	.	CASSSIFSYNEQFF	TGTGCCAGCAGCTCTATATTCTCCTACAATGAGCAGTTCTTC
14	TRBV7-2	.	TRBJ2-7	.	CASSPYIGGANEYF	TGTGCCAGCAGCCCATATATAGGAGGGGCGAATGAGTACTTC
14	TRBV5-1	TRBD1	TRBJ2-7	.	CASSLGQGLGEQYF	TGCGCCAGCAGCTTGGGACAGGGCTTAGGCGAGCAGTACTTC
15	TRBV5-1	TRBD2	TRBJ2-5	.	CASSWGLATQETQYF	TGCGCCAGCAGCTGGGGACTAGCGACACAAGAGACCCAGTACTTC
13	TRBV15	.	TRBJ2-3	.	CATRGDSTDTQYF	TGTGCCACCAGAGGGGACTCCACAGATACGCAGTATTTT
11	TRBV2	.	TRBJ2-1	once	CASSPSNEQFF	TGTGCCAGCAGCCCTAGCAATGAGCAGTTCTTC
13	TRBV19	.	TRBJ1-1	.	CASSKRQNTEAFF	TGTGCCAGTAGTAAGAGGCAGAACACTGAAGCTTTCTTT
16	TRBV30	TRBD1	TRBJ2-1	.	CAWSKKDRGWFDEQFF	TGTGCCTGGAGTAAAAAGGACAGGGGTTGGTTCGATGAGCAGTTCTTC
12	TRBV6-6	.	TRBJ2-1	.	CASSSTREEQFF	TGTGCCAGCAGTTCAACTAGGGAGGAGCAGTTCTTC
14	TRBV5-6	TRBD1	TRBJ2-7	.	CASSERDSTYEQYF	TGTGCCAGCAGCGAGAGGGACAGTACCTACGAGCAGTACTTC
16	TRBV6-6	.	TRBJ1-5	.	CASSLVTGYVNQPQHF	TGTGCCAGCAGTTTAGTTACAGGGTATGTCAATCAGCCCCAGCATTTT
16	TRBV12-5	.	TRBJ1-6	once	CASSPGYSSYNSPLHF	TGTGCTAGTTCTCCAGGGTATAGCTCCTATAATTCACCCCTCCACTTT
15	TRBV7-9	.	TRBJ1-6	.	CASSPRGTENSPLHF	TGTGCCAGCAGTCCAAGGGGGACGGAGAATTCACCCCTCCACTTT
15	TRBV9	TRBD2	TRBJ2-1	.	CASSVVAGGATEQFF	TGTGCCAGCAGCGTAGTGGCGGGGGGGGCCACAGAGCAGTTCTTC
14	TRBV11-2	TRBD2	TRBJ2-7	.	CASSLLAGAREQYF	TGTGCCAGCAGCTTACTAGCGGGAGCTCGCGAGCAGTACTTC
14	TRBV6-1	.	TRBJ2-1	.	CASSVNSPYNEQFF	TGTGCCAGCAGTGTTAACAGCCCCTACAATGAGCAGTTCTTC
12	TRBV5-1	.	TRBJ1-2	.	CASSLAGYGYTF	TGCGCCAGCAGCTTGGCCGGCTATGGCTACACCTTC
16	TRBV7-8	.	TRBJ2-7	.	CASSLGLGVLSYEQYF	TGTGCCAGCAGCTTAGGTTTGGGCGTACTCTCCTACGAGCAGTACTTC
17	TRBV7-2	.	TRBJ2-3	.	CASSFSQRGRAPDTQYF	TGTGCCAGCAGCTTCTCTCAACGCGGCAGGGCCCCGGATACGCAGTATTTT
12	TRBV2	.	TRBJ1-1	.	CATKTDRTEAFF	TGTGCCACCAAGACAGACCGCACTGAAGCTTTCTTT
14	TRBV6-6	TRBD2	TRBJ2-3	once	CASRHSGSSDTQYF	TGTGCCAGCAGACATAGCGGGAGCTCAGATACGCAGTATTTT
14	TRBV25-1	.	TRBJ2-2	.	CASSKPGGTGELFF	TGTGCCAGCAGTAAACCCGGGGGCACCGGGGAGCTGTTTTTT
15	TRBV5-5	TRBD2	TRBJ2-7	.	CASSPRTSGSYEQYF	TGTGCCAGCAGCCCACGGACTAGCGGATCCTACGAGCAGTACTTC
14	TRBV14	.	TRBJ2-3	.	CASSQVQASHTQYF	TGTGCCAGCAGCCAAGTCCAAGCATCACATACGCAGTATTTT
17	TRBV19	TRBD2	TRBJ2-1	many	CASSMWGPTAGDNEQFF	TGTGCCAGTAGTATGTGGGGGCCTACAGCGGGGGACAATGAGCAGTTCTTC
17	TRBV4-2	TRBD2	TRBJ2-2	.	CASSQGLRGSHTGELFF	TGTGCCAGCAGCCAGGGTCTCCGCGGGAGTCACACCGGGGAGCTGTTTTTT